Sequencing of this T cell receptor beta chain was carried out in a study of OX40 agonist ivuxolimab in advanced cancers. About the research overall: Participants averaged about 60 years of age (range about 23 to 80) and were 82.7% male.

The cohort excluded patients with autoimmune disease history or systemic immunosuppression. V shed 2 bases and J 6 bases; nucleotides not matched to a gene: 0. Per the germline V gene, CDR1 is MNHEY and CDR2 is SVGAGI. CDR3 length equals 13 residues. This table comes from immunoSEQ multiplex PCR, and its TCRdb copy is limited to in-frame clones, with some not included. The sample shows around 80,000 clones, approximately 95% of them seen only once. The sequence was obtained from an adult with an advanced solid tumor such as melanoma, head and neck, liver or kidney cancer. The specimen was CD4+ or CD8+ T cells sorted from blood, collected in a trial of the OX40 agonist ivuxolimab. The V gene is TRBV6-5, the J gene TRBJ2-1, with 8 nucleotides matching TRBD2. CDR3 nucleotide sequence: TGTGCCAGCAGTTACACTAGCGGCAATGAGCAGTTCTTC. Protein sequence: CASSYTSGNEQFF.